The present entry profiles one T cell receptor beta chain with its context. Its target is not known. The CDR3 extends 3 residues past the end of the read, so its final part is completed from the germline J gene. Only in-frame clones appear in the TCRdb table, and some are missing; sequencing was by immunoSEQ multiplex PCR. Across some 52,000 clones, the top ten clones capture approximately 0.78% of the sample. These data belong to a study of Tregs in tolerant kidney transplant recipients. Overall study findings and caveats: Some patients' samples used different primers over time, so nucleotide sequences weren't comparable. Activated donor B cell expansion appeared to reveal the most relevant donor-specific TCRbeta repertoire.

Thawed PBMCs were FACS-sorted into unstimulated CD4+CD25+CD127- regulatory T cells, CD4+CD25- non-regulatory cells, CD4 and CD8 cells. The germline CDR1 and CDR2 sequences are MNHEY and SVGEGT. This CDR3 contains 16 residues. V lost 6 bases, J lost 1 base, and 13 bases lay in between. The V and J genes are TRBV6-2 or TRBV6-3 and TRBJ2-6, with D possibly matching TRBD1 (5 bases). The source was CD4+ T cells from blood, collected before the transplant. The receptor comes from a human donor who received a combined kidney and bone marrow transplant. CDR3 loop: CASSPPTVSGANVLTF. Partial CDR3 DNA: TGTGCCAGCAGCCCTCCGACAGTTTCTGGGGCCAACGTC.